A single sample is the source of the 7 T cell receptor beta chains below, sequenced in a study of CD8 T cells in ankylosing spondylitis. TCRdb analysed the 5' RACE reads with MiXCR anew, one entry per CDR3 protein. The data contain 200,000 to 250,000 distinct CDR3 sequences, 8% to 11% of them seen just once; the ten biggest clones take up 20% to 25%. Sequenced material: blood, either unsorted or a sorted T cell fraction (not recorded which). The receptors shown here come from a male donor with ankylosing spondylitis or in good health (not recorded which).

This clonotype was observed at least ten times. This chain uses TRBV18 with TRBJ1-1; unclear D gene. The V end was cut by 5 bases, the J end by 3 bases, with 10 bases between. Germline V gene lookup returns CDR1 KGHSH and CDR2 LQKENI. The CDR3 loop spans 13 amino acids. The CDR3 region is CASSTGVDTEAFF. CDR3 in DNA: TGTGCCAGCTCAACGGGAGTCGACACTGAAGCTTTCTTT.

With respect to this clonotype: A much larger clonotype is one base distant, so this may be a read error. This rearrangement joins TRBV5-1 to TRBJ2-5; 12 bases fit TRBD2. V was clipped by 3 bases and J by 4 bases; unmatched bases: 4. The CDR3 runs to 15 residues. The germline CDR1 and CDR2 sequences are SGHRS and YFSETQ. The CDR3 region has the DNA TGCGCCAGCAGCTCCGCACTAGCGGGGGGAGAGACCCAGTACTTC. This gives the protein CASSSALAGGETQYF.

This clonotype was detected a few times. The chain joins TRBV30 to TRBJ2-4; D not certain. From germline, CDR1 is GTSNPN and CDR2 SVGIG (reference sequence). Trimming shortened V by 2 bases and J by 5 bases, and 10 bases separated the two germline ends. The CDR3 covers 13 residues. CDR3 DNA: TGTGCCTGGAGTCAACCGCCCGAAAACATTCAGTACTTC. It codes for CAWSQPPENIQYF. The full variable domain, its missing parts supplied by reference TRBV30 and TRBJ2-4, is SQTIHQWPATLVQPVGSPLSLECTVEGTSNPNLYWYRQAAGRGLQLLFYSVGIGQISSEVPQNLSASRPQDRQFILSSKKLLLSDSGFYLCAWSQPPENIQYFGAGTRLSVL.

At least ten counts were recorded for this clonotype. The rearrangement uses TRBV20-1 and TRBJ1-2, with 9 bases identical to TRBD1. V trimming: 3 bases; J trimming: 7 bases; junction bases outside the gene matches: 12. CDR3 length equals 15 residues. Germline CDR1 reads DFQATT; CDR2 reads SNEGSKA (reference sequence). As DNA, the CDR3 is TGCAGTGCTAGGACCACCCGGGACAGGGAGGCTGGCTACACCTTC. The encoded protein is CSARTTRDREAGYTF.

This clonotype has a count of ten or more. This chain connects TRBV11-2 to TRBJ1-1; a weak D match, TRBD1 (6 bases). This CDR3 has 13 amino acids. The ends were cut back, 6 bases at V and 4 bases at J, with 12 bases in the middle. Germline V gene lookup returns CDR1 SGHAT and CDR2 FQNNGV. CDR3 sequence reads: CASREGGGTEAFF. CDR3 bases: TGTGCCAGCAGGGAGGGGGGCGGCACTGAAGCTTTCTTT.

Ten or more counts support this clonotype. The rearrangement joins TRBV2 to TRBJ1-4, with D uncertain. The CDR3 runs to 10 residues. Germline CDR1 reads SNHLY; CDR2 reads FYNNEI. The ends were cut back, 8 bases at V and 3 bases at J, with 1 base in the middle. CDR3 loop: CASANEKLFF. CDR3 sequence (DNA): TGTGCCAGCGCTAATGAAAAACTGTTTTTT.

J is TRBJ2-7 and V is TRBV21-1; TRBD1, as called in the table, went unchecked against the DNA. TRBV21-1 is tagged as a pseudogene. The CDR3 totals 12 residues. CDR3 protein: CASSKWGTERSF. CDR3 bases: TGTGCCAGCAGCAAATGGGGGACAGAGAGATCCTTC.